This TCR beta chain was obtained from a study of T cells after yellow fever vaccination. Study-wide results and limits: Although most clonotypes did not, a small share appeared in both CD4 and CD8 compartments.

This clonotype was seen repeatedly, ten times or more. The antigen is unknown. 5'RACE template switching generated TCR cDNA, adding a universal primer site and UMIs. TCRdb redid the calling of the 5' RACE reads with MiXCR, one entry per CDR3 protein. This table holds about 320,000 distinct CDR3 sequences, roughly 4.3% found once. This clonotype was sampled from a man between 18 and 29 years old who received the YFV17D yellow fever vaccine. The sequencing here drew on PBMCs, taken 15 days after the yellow fever booster vaccination.

The CDR3 DNA is TGCGCCAGCAGCCAGAACAGGGGAAGCTCCTACAATGAGCAGTTCTTC. Its translation: CASSQNRGSSYNEQFF. The rearrangement links TRBV4-1 to TRBJ2-1, with 7 positions matching TRBD1. The CDR3 is 16 amino acids. The junction had 5 bases not matched to a gene; V was cut back by 3 bases and J by 0 bases. Looked up from germline, CDR1 is MGHRA and CDR2 is YSYEKL.